This TCR beta chain was sequenced in a study of T cells in Graves' hyperthyroidism and ophthalmopathy. Overall study results and limits: From stable hyperthyroidism, ophthalmopathy was separated by a 13 V-J model. Most expanded thyroid clonotypes above 0.001 recurred in blood.

In regard to this clonotype: Its target is not known.

It was RNA transcripts that yielded the amplified TCR beta CDR3 regions. A first-round RT-PCR of the TCR CDR3 used the HTBI primer set. TCRdb used MiXCR to reprocess the multiplex PCR reads, holding one entry per CDR3 protein. Of around 300,000 distinct CDR3 sequences in the sample, more than 10% were seen once. Input material: blood. This TCR was sampled from a woman aged 25 to 39 with Graves' hyperthyroidism that later progressed to Graves' ophthalmopathy.

The CDR3 DNA sequence: TGTGCCAATTCTCTTGAAGCTTTCTTT. Amino acids: CANSLEAFF. The chain carries TRBV19 and TRBJ1-1; D is ambiguous. Germline V gene data show CDR1 as LNHDA and CDR2 as SQIVND (reference sequence). The CDR3 length is 9 residues. The V end lost 10 bases, the J end lost 7 bases, and 7 bases lay between the germline ends.